The next 28 T cell receptor beta chains were all read from a single sample in a study of blood T cell repertoires in COVID-19. Some clones are missing from TCRdb's copy, which holds only in-frame ones; the method was immunoSEQ multiplex PCR. This sample has 240,000 or so clones, with around 90% found just once. The specimen was peripheral blood. The receptors shown here come from a woman in her twenties or thirties with acute or convalescent COVID-19.

The V and J genes are TRBV15 and TRBJ2-7; TRBD2 matches at 12 bases. The J segment lost 5 bases and the V segment lost 2 bases, leaving 7 bases of the junction unmatched. The CDR3 has 16 amino acids. CDR1 and CDR2 (germline): LNHNV, YYDKDF (reference sequence). CDR3 nucleotide sequence: TGTGCCACCAGCAGATCGAAGACTAGCGGGAGTCACGAGCAGTACTTC. Encoded protein: CATSRSKTSGSHEQYF.

This chain links TRBV7-2 with TRBJ2-7, with TRBD2 matching over 9 bases. CDR1 is SGHTA and CDR2 is FQGNSA in the germline V gene. The CDR3 totals 15 residues. With 8 bases clipped from V and 4 bases from J, the junction kept 12 bases outside the gene matches. CDR3 sequence reads: CASSEGSGSLYEQYF. The CDR3 bases are TGTGCCAGCTCGGAGGGTAGCGGGAGCCTATACGAGCAGTACTTC.

The table lists this clone with a count of one. This same CDR3 is encoded by further DNA sequences in the sample. J is TRBJ1-5 and V is TRBV5-1, with 9 bases lining up with TRBD1. This CDR3 is built from 14 residues. Germline-derived CDR1 and CDR2 are SGHRS and YFSETQ. The V and J ends lost 5 bases and 4 bases, in that order; junction bases with no gene match: 4. CDR3 sequence: CASSSGQGNQPQHF. The CDR3 nucleotides are TGCGCCAGCAGTTCCGGACAGGGGAATCAGCCCCAGCATTTT.

The chain carries TRBV6-5 and TRBJ1-1, with TRBD1 identical over 7 bases. V shed 2 bases and J 0 bases; nucleotides not matched to a gene: 0. The germline CDR1 and CDR2 sequences are MNHEY and SVGAGI. The length of the CDR3 is 14 residues. The CDR3 sequence is CASSYTGVNTEAFF. The CDR3, as DNA: TGTGCCAGCAGTTACACAGGGGTGAACACTGAAGCTTTCTTT.

V and J are TRBV7-3 and TRBJ2-1; 10 nucleotides line up with TRBD2. Trimming removed 5 bases from V and 5 bases from J; junction bases left unmatched: 6. CDR3 size: 15 residues. CDR1 and CDR2 (germline): SGHTA, FQGTGA. CDR3: CASSVRLAGHNEQFF. The CDR3 coding sequence is TGTGCCAGCAGCGTACGACTAGCGGGCCACAATGAGCAGTTCTTC.

This chain joins TRBV7-2 and TRBJ2-7, with 7 bases matching TRBD1. The V segment lost 5 bases and the J segment 5 bases; nucleotides outside the gene matches: 6. The CDR3 loop spans 13 amino acids. Germline V gives CDR1 SGHTA, CDR2 FQGNSA. The CDR3 here is CASSPDRIHEQYF. In nucleotides, the CDR3 is TGTGCCAGCAGCCCGGACAGGATCCACGAGCAGTACTTC. Drawing the rest from reference TRBV7-2 and TRBJ2-7, the complete variable domain is GAGVSQSPSNKVTEKGKDVELRCDPISGHTALYWYRQSLGQGLEFLIYFQGNSAPDKSGLPSDRFSAERTGGSVSTLTIQRTQQEDSAVYLCASSPDRIHEQYFGPGTRLTVT.

The chain carries TRBV3-1 (or the pseudogene TRBV3-2) and TRBJ2-2, with 14 bases that match TRBD2. V lost 1 base, J lost 6 bases, and 4 bases stayed unmatched. CDR3 length: 17 amino acids. Germline CDR1 is LGHDT and CDR2 is YNNKEL (reference sequence). The CDR3 DNA is TGTGCCAGCAGCCAAGGGACTAGCGGGAGGCGCGCCGGGGAGCTGTTTTTT. The encoded protein is CASSQGTSGRRAGELFF.

For this clone: Other DNA sequences within the sample encode an identical CDR3. The chain couples TRBV7-2 to TRBJ2-5; D may be TRBD2 (5 bases). The CDR3 totals 13 residues. Germline CDR1 SGHTA, CDR2 FQGNSA. The V end lost 1 base, the J end lost 7 bases, and 10 bases lay between the germline ends. CDR3: CASSLGGSGTQYF. The CDR3 region has the DNA TGTGCCAGCAGCTTAGGAGGGTCTGGGACCCAGTACTTC.

The chain has TRBV9 and TRBJ2-1; TRBD2 aligns across 10 bases. The CDR3 spans 15 residues. Germline CDR1 reads SGDLS; CDR2 reads YYNGEE. The ends lost 1 base at V and 7 bases at J; junction bases unmatched: 5. CDR3 DNA: TGTGCCAGCAGCGTAAGCGGGAGGGCCGGGAATGAGCAGTTCTTC. Translation gives CASSVSGRAGNEQFF.

This chain connects TRBV5-4 to TRBJ2-7, with TRBD2 identical over 13 bases. The V segment lost 4 bases and the J segment 3 bases; nucleotides outside the gene matches: 4. Germline lookup yields CDR1 SGHNT and CDR2 YYREEE (reference sequence). The CDR3 has 15 residues. In nucleotides, the CDR3 is TGTGCCAGCAGCCCTACTAGCGGGAGGGTCTACGAGCAGTACTTC. As protein: CASSPTSGRVYEQYF.

The rearrangement joins TRBV7-2 to TRBJ2-2; 8 nucleotides align to TRBD1. With V trimmed by 3 bases and J by 6 bases, 12 bases remained unmatched. The germline CDR1 and CDR2 sequences are SGHTA and FQGNSA. The CDR3 extends over 17 amino acids. The CDR3 coding sequence is TGTGCCAGCAGCTTTCCGCCTAGACAGGGGAGATCCGGGGAGCTGTTTTTT. This encodes CASSFPPRQGRSGELFF.

V and J are TRBV27 and TRBJ2-5, with D maybe TRBD2 (6 bases). The CDR3 is 15 residues long. In germline, CDR1 is MNHEY, CDR2 SMNVEV (reference sequence). With 7 bases removed from V and 1 base from J, the gap between germline ends came to 16 bases. CDR3 sequence: CASTARDSFQETQYF. CDR3 nucleotide sequence: TGTGCCAGCACCGCACGGGACTCCTTCCAAGAGACCCAGTACTTC.

This clone was observed once. CDR3 region: CASEPGQGSGNSPLHF. In nucleotides, the CDR3 is TGTGCCAGCGAGCCGGGACAGGGGTCCGGTAATTCACCCCTCCACTTT. The chain recombines TRBV7-9 with TRBJ1-6; the match to TRBD1 covers 10 bases. Germline lookup yields CDR1 SEHNR and CDR2 FQNEAQ (reference sequence). CDR3 size: 16 residues. V was pared by 8 bases and J by 6 bases, with 10 bases of the junction left unmatched. Full variable domain (missing parts from reference TRBV7-9 and TRBJ1-6): DTGVSQNPRHKITKRGQNVTFRCDPISEHNRLYWYRQTLGQGPEFLTYFQNEAQLEKSRLLSDRFSAERPKGSFSTLEIQRTEQGDSAMYLCASEPGQGSGNSPLHFGNGTRLTVT.

The chain couples TRBV6-2 or TRBV6-3 to TRBJ2-5; the match to TRBD1 covers 10 bases. V shed 6 bases and J 1 base; nucleotides not matched to a gene: 5. In germline, CDR1 is MNHEY, CDR2 SVGEGT. This CDR3 is 15 amino acids long. CDR3 bases: TGTGCCAGCAGCCCCCGGGACAGGGGCCAAGAGACCCAGTACTTC. It encodes CASSPRDRGQETQYF.

The rearrangement links TRBV19 to TRBJ2-7; 12 bases fit TRBD2. Germline V gives CDR1 LNHDA, CDR2 SQIVND (reference sequence). The CDR3 is 15 amino acids. V shed 5 bases, J shed 6 bases, and the junction held 8 bases outside the gene matches. CDR3 sequence reads: CASSPLAGGRLEQYF. CDR3 nucleotide sequence: TGTGCCAGTAGTCCACTAGCGGGAGGTCGTCTCGAGCAGTACTTC.

The J gene is TRBJ2-1, the V gene TRBV20-1, with TRBD2 as a possible D gene (6 bases). The CDR3 spans 14 residues. From germline, CDR1 is DFQATT and CDR2 SNEGSKA (reference sequence). V lost 3 bases and J lost 8, with 17 bases in between. The CDR3 DNA follows: TGCAGTGCTAGTCCAGCGGGCCCTATGGATGAGCAGTTCTTC. Its translation: CSASPAGPMDEQFF.

The CDR3: CASKLAGAYNEQFF. The CDR3 nucleotides read TGTGCCAGCAAACTAGCGGGAGCTTACAATGAGCAGTTCTTC. This chain uses TRBV11-3 with TRBJ2-1; TRBD2 matches 11 bases. The CDR3 is 14 residues long. V dropped 7 bases and J dropped 4; count of bases not matched to a gene: 3. Germline assignment: CDR1 SGHNT and CDR2 YENEEA. Together with reference TRBV11-3 and TRBJ2-1, the CDR3 gives the full variable domain: EAGVVQSPRYKIIEKKQPVAFWCNPISGHNTLYWYLQNLGQGPELLIRYENEEAVDDSQLPKDRFSAERLKGVDSTLKIQPAELGDSAVYLCASKLAGAYNEQFFGPGTRLTVL.

The genes are TRBV27 and TRBJ2-7; D is perhaps TRBD2 (5 bases). The CDR3 runs to 12 residues. Trimming removed 3 bases from V and 7 bases from J, with 10 bases in between. The germline V gene encodes CDR1 MNHEY and CDR2 SMNVEV (reference sequence). DNA of the CDR3: TGTGCCAGCAGTTTGGACGGGGAGGAGCAGTACTTC. Residues: CASSLDGEEQYF.

The chain combines TRBV9 with TRBJ1-1; 10 bases align to TRBD1. Germline V gives CDR1 SGDLS, CDR2 YYNGEE. V lost 3 bases to trimming and J lost 1 base; unmatched junction nucleotides: 3. There are 15 residues in the CDR3. The CDR3 DNA is TGTGCCAGCAGCGCGCGGGACAGGGGGAACACTGAAGCTTTCTTT. Its protein is CASSARDRGNTEAFF.

The count of this clone is one. The rearrangement links TRBV27 to TRBJ1-5, with D maybe TRBD1 (6 bases). Germline V lookup: CDR1 MNHEY, CDR2 SMNVEV (reference sequence). The CDR3 is 13 amino acids. V gave up 5 bases and J gave up 11 bases, with 16 bases separating them. The CDR3 DNA reads TGTGCCAGCAGTGTCGACAGGTGGGAGTCCCAGCATTTT. Protein: CASSVDRWESQHF.

CDR3 nucleotide sequence: TGCGCCAGCAGTTCAAATGAGCAGTTCTTC. Protein product: CASSSNEQFF. The chain couples TRBV10-1 to TRBJ2-1; no clear D. The V gene's germline CDR1 is WNHNN and CDR2 SYGVQD (reference sequence). CDR3 length: 10 amino acids. The ends were cut back, 5 bases at V and 7 bases at J, with 3 bases in the middle.

The chain has TRBV10-3 and TRBJ2-7; 8 positions agree with TRBD2. Trimming cost V 7 bases and J 5 bases; bases outside gene matches: 7. The CDR3 has 13 residues. Per germline, CDR1 ENHRY and CDR2 SYGVKD. As DNA, the CDR3 is TGTGCCATCAACGGCGGGAGGTCTAACGAGCAGTACTTC. It yields the protein CAINGGRSNEQYF.

The chain links TRBV29-1 to TRBJ1-4; 8 positions agree with TRBD1. The germline CDR1 and CDR2 sequences are SQVTM and ANQGSEA. This CDR3 is 15 amino acids long. The ends lost 1 base at V and 8 bases at J; junction bases unmatched: 9. The CDR3 region has the DNA TGCAGCGTTGAAGGGCAGGGGGCCGGGCCAGAAAAACTGTTTTTT. Its translation: CSVEGQGAGPEKLFF.

This chain uses TRBV15 with TRBJ2-2; D is unclear. CDR3 length equals 13 residues. Deletions cut 0 bases from V and 6 bases from J, with 5 bases between. The V gene's germline CDR1 is LNHNV and CDR2 YYDKDF (reference sequence). The CDR3, as DNA: TGTGCCACCAGCAGAGACGCGTCCGGGGAGCTGTTTTTT. Protein: CATSRDASGELFF.

This clone was counted a few times. This chain links TRBV18 with TRBJ1-1; TRBD1 matches 7 bases. This CDR3 has 16 amino acids. CDR1 is KGHSH, CDR2 LQKENI, per germline. The junction had 4 bases not matched to a gene; V was cut back by 0 bases and J by 0 bases. The CDR3 DNA reads as TGTGCCAGCTCACCACCGGGACAGAGAATGAACACTGAAGCTTTCTTT. This encodes CASSPPGQRMNTEAFF.

The chain employs TRBV5-1 and TRBJ2-7; possibly TRBD1 for D (5 bases). Trimming removed 0 bases at V and 2 bases at J, with 12 bases between. CDR3 length equals 15 residues. CDR1 and CDR2 (germline): SGHRS, YFSETQ. CDR3 DNA sequence: TGCGCCAGCAGCTTGGATGGACACGAGGCCTACGAGCAGTACTTC. This codes for CASSLDGHEAYEQYF.

In its sample, this clone was seen a few times. The chain carries TRBV7-2 and TRBJ2-1; 10 bases are shared with TRBD2. Germline assignment: CDR1 SGHTA and CDR2 FQGNSA. The CDR3 is 16 amino acids. The trim removed 5 bases at V and 8 bases at J, leaving 12 bases unmatched. CDR3 region: CASSPAVRLAGDEQFF. DNA for the CDR3: TGTGCCAGCAGCCCAGCCGTCCGCCTAGCGGGAGATGAGCAGTTCTTC.

The rearrangement joins TRBV6-5 to TRBJ1-5; perhaps TRBD1 as D (5 bases). The CDR3 is 14 amino acids. The V and J ends lost 6 bases and 5 bases respectively, with 14 bases between them. CDR1 and CDR2 from the germline V gene are MNHEY and SVGAGI. CDR3 in DNA: TGTGCCAGCAGGCCCTGGGGGGGAGATCAGCCCCAGCATTTT. Translating gives CASRPWGGDQPQHF.